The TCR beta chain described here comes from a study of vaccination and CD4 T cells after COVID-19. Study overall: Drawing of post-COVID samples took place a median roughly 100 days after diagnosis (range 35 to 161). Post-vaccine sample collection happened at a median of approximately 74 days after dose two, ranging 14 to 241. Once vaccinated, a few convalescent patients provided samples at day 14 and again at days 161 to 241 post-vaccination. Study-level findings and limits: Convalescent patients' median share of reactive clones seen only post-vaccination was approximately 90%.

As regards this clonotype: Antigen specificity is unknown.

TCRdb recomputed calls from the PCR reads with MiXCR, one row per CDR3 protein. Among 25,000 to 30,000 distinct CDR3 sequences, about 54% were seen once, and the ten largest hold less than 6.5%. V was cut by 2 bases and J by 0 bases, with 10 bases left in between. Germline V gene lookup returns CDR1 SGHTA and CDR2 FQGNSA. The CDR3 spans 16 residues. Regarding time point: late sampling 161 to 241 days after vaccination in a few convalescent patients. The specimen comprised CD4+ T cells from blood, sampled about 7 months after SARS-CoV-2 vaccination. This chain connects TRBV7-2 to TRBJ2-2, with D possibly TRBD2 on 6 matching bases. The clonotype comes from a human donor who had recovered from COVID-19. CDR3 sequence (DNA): TGTGCCAGCAGCTTATCGGTAGCGGCGAACACCGGGGAGCTGTTTTTT. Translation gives CASSLSVAANTGELFF. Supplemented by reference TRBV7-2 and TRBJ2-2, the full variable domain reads GAGVSQSPSNKVTEKGKDVELRCDPISGHTALYWYRQSLGQGLEFLIYFQGNSAPDKSGLPSDRFSAERTGGSVSTLTIQRTQQEDSAVYLCASSLSVAANTGELFFGEGSRLTVL.